This T cell receptor beta chain was recorded in a study of blood T cell repertoires in COVID-19. About the study: Samples of COVID-19 (acute and convalescent) were obtained from the United States, Italy and Spain. In each case, the material was cDNA or gDNA derived from T cells, B-cell-depleted T cells, or PBMCs.

In the source study's methods: For nucleated cells, counts were estimated from reference gene primer amplification. The protocol was immunoSEQ multiplex PCR, while the TCRdb copy is restricted to in-frame clones and leaves out a portion. From that table come the V and J calls and clone size; the DNA was used to work out D and trimming. This table holds tens of thousands of clones, roughly 80% found once. Germline V gene lookup returns CDR1 SGHRS and CDR2 YFSETQ. This CDR3 is built from 14 residues. Deletions cut 4 bases from V and 5 bases from J, with 15 bases between. The chain joins TRBV5-1 to TRBJ2-5, with a possible D match to TRBD2 (5 bases). The source is a woman in her sixties with acute or convalescent COVID-19. Sequenced material: peripheral blood. Written as DNA, the CDR3 is TGCGCCAGCAGCGAGGGCTCCCCGGGGGAGACCCAGTACTTC. This translates into CASSEGSPGETQYF.